This entry lists 23 T cell receptor beta chains sequenced from one sample in a study of blood T cell repertoires in COVID-19. The table came from immunoSEQ multiplex PCR; TCRdb's copy has only in-frame clones and leaves some out. Among about 250,000 clones, 70% to 90% were seen once, and the ten largest hold under 4%. Sequencing used peripheral blood. Receptor source: a man aged 18 to 30 with active or convalescent COVID-19.

This clone was counted once. This chain uses TRBV10-3 with TRBJ1-2; maybe TRBD1 (6 bases). Germline CDR1 reads ENHRY; CDR2 reads SYGVKD. The germline V and J ends were trimmed by 3 bases and 4 bases, with 12 bases remaining between them. There are 14 residues in the CDR3. CDR3: CAISEGQSLYGYTF. CDR3 nucleotides: TGTGCCATCAGTGAAGGACAGTCCCTCTATGGCTACACCTTC.

The CDR3 DNA reads as TGTGCCAGCAGTTTATATTCCAACACTGAAGCTTTCTTT. Amino acids: CASSLYSNTEAFF. The V gene is TRBV12-3 or TRBV12-4, the J gene TRBJ1-1, with unresolved D. The CDR3 loop spans 13 amino acids. The V gene lost 2 bases and the J gene lost 2 bases, with 6 bases spanning the gap.

V usage is TRBV28 and J usage is TRBJ2-5, with TRBD1 matching over 7 bases. Germline CDR1 reads MDHEN; CDR2 reads SYDVKM. V lost 5 bases, J lost 3 bases, and 3 bases stayed unmatched. The CDR3 totals 13 residues. The CDR3 bases are TGTGCCAGCAGTCGAGGGACAGAAGAGACCCAGTACTTC. Protein product: CASSRGTEETQYF.

This clone showed up just once. The J gene is TRBJ2-3, the V gene TRBV28; D not resolved. The germline gives CDR1 MDHEN, CDR2 SYDVKM. V was shortened by 5 bases and J by 2 bases, with 11 bases between the two germline ends. This CDR3 is 14 amino acids long. CDR3 protein: CASSPGSHTDTQYF. CDR3 coding DNA: TGTGCCAGCAGTCCCGGGTCCCACACAGATACGCAGTATTTT.

The rearrangement joins TRBV28 to TRBJ2-7; D is perhaps TRBD1 (5 bases). Germline CDR1 and CDR2: MDHEN and SYDVKM. This CDR3 spans 12 amino acids. V lost 2 bases and J 3 bases, leaving 5 bases between the germline ends. CDR3 residues: CASSLRGYEQYF. DNA for the CDR3: TGTGCCAGCAGTTTAAGGGGCTACGAGCAGTACTTC. The full variable domain, in which reference TRBV28 and TRBJ2-7 provide the parts outside the CDR3, is DVKVTQSSRYLVKRTGEKVFLECVQDMDHENMFWYRQDPGLGLRLIYFSYDVKMKEKGDIPEGYSVSREKKERFSLILESASTNQTSMYLCASSLRGYEQYFGPGTRLTVT.

The rearrangement links TRBV19 to TRBJ1-1; D not certain. Looked up from germline, CDR1 is LNHDA and CDR2 is SQIVND (reference sequence). With 1 base removed from V and 11 bases from J, the gap between germline ends came to 8 bases. The length of the CDR3 is 11 residues. Here the CDR3 reads CASSIGTDAFF. Written as DNA, the CDR3 is TGTGCCAGTAGTATAGGAACAGACGCTTTCTTT. Combining the CDR3 with reference TRBV19 and TRBJ1-1 gives the whole variable domain DGGITQSPKYLFRKEGQNVTLSCEQNLNHDAMYWYRQDPGQGLRLIYYSQIVNDFQKGDIAEGYSVSREKKESFPLTVTSAQKNPTAFYLCASSIGTDAFFGQGTRLTVV.

The rearrangement joins TRBV25-1 to TRBJ2-1, with 12 bases aligning to TRBD2. CDR1 MGHDK and CDR2 SYGVNS come from the germline V gene. This CDR3 spans 17 amino acids. The junction had 8 bases not matched to a gene; V was cut back by 2 bases and J by 6 bases. The CDR3 nucleotides are TGTGCCAGCAGTGAAGTTCTAGCGGGGGGGCCGGTCAATGAGCAGTTCTTC. Its translation: CASSEVLAGGPVNEQFF.

This rearrangement joins TRBV28 to TRBJ1-1; 8 bases are a match to TRBD1. Germline-derived CDR1 and CDR2 are MDHEN and SYDVKM. V trimming: 10 bases; J trimming: 8 bases; junction bases outside the gene matches: 18. The CDR3 runs 15 residues. The CDR3 region is CATLKTGARGTEAFF. CDR3 DNA sequence: TGTGCCACCCTAAAGACAGGGGCTCGGGGAACCGAAGCTTTCTTT.

This sequence joins TRBV29-1 and TRBJ2-7; 7 bases fit TRBD1. V lost 7 bases to trimming and J lost 4 bases; unmatched junction nucleotides: 10. The length of the CDR3 is 13 residues. Germline CDR1 is SQVTM and CDR2 is ANQGSEA. The CDR3 loop reads CSGGETGFYEQYF. For the CDR3, the DNA is TGCAGCGGAGGAGAGACAGGGTTTTACGAGCAGTACTTC.

The chain is built from TRBV9 and TRBJ1-1; 8 bases line up with TRBD1. The CDR3 contains 16 residues. The J segment lost 4 bases and the V segment lost 5 bases, leaving 13 bases of the junction unmatched. The germline CDR1 and CDR2 sequences are SGDLS and YYNGEE. The CDR3 bases are TGTGCCAGCAGACTACGGAGACAGGGGATTGGCACTGAAGCTTTCTTT. It codes for CASRLRRQGIGTEAFF.

The CDR3 coding sequence is TGCGCCAGCAGCCAACCGGAGGGGATCAATCAGCCCCAGCATTTT. Translating gives CASSQPEGINQPQHF. The chain carries TRBV4-1 and TRBJ1-5, with a weak D call TRBD1 (5 bases). Trimming left V 2 bases short and J 3 bases short, with 11 bases between. The CDR3 has 15 amino acids. Germline CDR1 and CDR2: MGHRA and YSYEKL.

The genes are TRBV5-6 and TRBJ2-7, with a possible D match to TRBD2 (6 bases). The CDR3 is 14 residues long. Deletions cut 4 bases from V and 2 bases from J, with 13 bases between. Germline loops: CDR1 SGHDT, CDR2 YYEEEE. The CDR3 DNA sequence: TGTGCCAGCAGCCGGCCGGACTATACCTACGAGCAGTACTTC. Translation gives CASSRPDYTYEQYF.

This sequence joins TRBV19 and TRBJ2-5; the match to TRBD2 covers 8 bases. After removal of 3 bases from V and 5 bases from J, the junction contained 8 bases not matched to a gene. Germline CDR1 is LNHDA and CDR2 is SQIVND (reference sequence). The CDR3 loop spans 15 amino acids. The CDR3: CASSMVEAGEETQYF. The CDR3 DNA reads TGTGCCAGTAGTATGGTTGAAGCGGGAGAGGAGACCCAGTACTTC. Using reference TRBV19 and TRBJ2-5 for the parts outside the CDR3, the full variable domain is DGGITQSPKYLFRKEGQNVTLSCEQNLNHDAMYWYRQDPGQGLRLIYYSQIVNDFQKGDIAEGYSVSREKKESFPLTVTSAQKNPTAFYLCASSMVEAGEETQYFGPGTRLLVL.

The genes are TRBV19 and TRBJ2-4, with 9 bases that match TRBD2. The CDR3 contains 15 residues. Unmatched junction bases numbered 4, after V lost 5 bases and J lost 2 bases. Germline CDR1 LNHDA, CDR2 SQIVND (reference sequence). The CDR3 loop reads CASSRRGGTKNIQYF. CDR3 sequence (DNA): TGTGCCAGTAGTCGGCGGGGGGGAACCAAAAACATTCAGTACTTC.

In its sample, this clone was seen a few times. This chain uses TRBV10-3 with TRBJ1-4; 9 positions agree with TRBD1. The CDR3 is made up of 14 amino acids. Losses at the gene ends were 6 bases for V and 4 bases for J; bases not matched to a gene: 3. Germline V gene sequence: CDR1 ENHRY, CDR2 SYGVKD. The CDR3 sequence is CAIRPGQGNEKLFF. The CDR3 DNA sequence: TGTGCCATCAGACCGGGACAGGGTAATGAAAAACTGTTTTTT.

The chain carries TRBV3-1 (or the pseudogene TRBV3-2) and TRBJ2-7, with 12 bases matching TRBD2. There are 16 residues in the CDR3. V lost 0 bases and J lost 5; bases outside the gene matches: 5. Germline values: CDR1 LGHDT, CDR2 YNNKEL (reference sequence). The DNA of the CDR3 is TGTGCCAGCAGCCAAGAGCGACTAGCGGGAGTCAACGAGCAGTACTTC. This encodes CASSQERLAGVNEQYF.

This chain links TRBV9 with TRBJ2-2; 14 bases match TRBD2. CDR3 length equals 18 residues. Germline V gene sequence: CDR1 SGDLS, CDR2 YYNGEE. V lost 4 bases, J lost 3 bases, and 8 bases stayed unmatched. CDR3 nucleotides: TGTGCCAGCAGCCCCCGACTAGCGGGGGGGCCCGACACCGGGGAGCTGTTTTTT. Its translation: CASSPRLAGGPDTGELFF.

The rearrangement links TRBV2 to TRBJ1-1; D remains unclear. The germline CDR1 and CDR2 sequences are SNHLY and FYNNEI. V dropped 8 bases and J dropped 8 bases, with 9 bases sitting between them. This CDR3 is 10 amino acids long. CDR3 sequence reads: CASVRSEAFF. The CDR3, as DNA: TGTGCCAGCGTCCGGTCCGAAGCTTTCTTT.

The chain recombines TRBV27 with TRBJ2-5, with 10 bases aligning to TRBD2. The trim removed 3 bases at V and 2 bases at J, leaving 3 bases unmatched. CDR3 length equals 15 residues. Germline V gene sequence: CDR1 MNHEY, CDR2 SMNVEV (reference sequence). CDR3 nucleotides: TGTGCCAGCAGTTTTTTAGCGGGGGGTCAAGAGACCCAGTACTTC. Encoded protein: CASSFLAGGQETQYF.

There are a few counts of this clone. This chain joins TRBV5-8 and TRBJ1-3; TRBD1 might be the D (6 bases). V lost 0 bases and J 1 base, leaving 8 bases between the germline ends. CDR3 length: 15 residues. Germline-derived CDR1 and CDR2 are SGHTS and YDEGEE. The CDR3 nucleotides read TGTGCCAGCAGCTTGGGTACAGGGTCTGGAAACACCATATATTTT. Translating it yields CASSLGTGSGNTIYF. Full variable domain (rest looked up from reference TRBV5-8 and TRBJ1-3): EAGVTQSPTHLIKTRGQQATLRCSPISGHTSVYWYQQALGLGLQFLLWYDEGEERNRGNFPPRFSGRQFPNYSSELNVNALELEDSALYLCASSLGTGSGNTIYFGEGSWLTVV.

The chain's CDR3 is CASSLGYDKNTGELFF. CDR3 nucleotides: TGTGCCAGCAGCTTAGGGTACGACAAGAACACCGGGGAGCTGTTTTTT. This rearrangement joins TRBV11-3 to TRBJ2-2; D gene uncertain. V lost 1 base, J lost 1 base, and 10 bases lay in between. Germline values: CDR1 SGHNT, CDR2 YENEEA. This CDR3 region has 16 residues.

J is TRBJ1-1 and V is TRBV5-6, with TRBD1 matching over 10 bases. The CDR3 runs to 13 residues. The ends lost 4 bases at V and 11 bases at J; junction bases unmatched: 8. Germline loops: CDR1 SGHDT, CDR2 YYEEEE. The chain's CDR3 is CASSVGTGVEAFF. The CDR3 bases are TGTGCCAGCAGCGTTGGGACAGGGGTAGAGGCTTTCTTT.

The chain couples TRBV7-9 to TRBJ1-2, with D perhaps TRBD1 (5 bases). Germline CDR1 and CDR2: SEHNR and FQNEAQ (reference sequence). The CDR3 runs 13 residues. Trimming shortened V by 5 bases and J by 8 bases, and 15 bases separated the two germline ends. The CDR3 sequence: CASSPSGLEGYTF. Here the CDR3 DNA reads TGTGCCAGCAGCCCATCGGGACTAGAAGGCTACACCTTC.